These 21 T cell receptor beta chains were all obtained from the same sample, sequenced in a study of T-cell reconstitution after alpha-beta-depleted transplantation in children. Unique molecular identifiers were incorporated when the TCRbeta library was constructed. TCRdb recomputed calls from the PCR reads with MiXCR, one row per CDR3 protein. Of 200,000 to 300,000 distinct CDR3 sequences in the sample, approximately 12% were seen once. The material was PBMCs from the stem cell graft donor, obtained from the stem cell graft. The receptor source for this set is a human donor who donated a stem cell graft to a child with acute lymphoblastic leukemia.

This clonotype has a count of ten or more. This CDR3 reads CASPTPNTGELFF. DNA for the CDR3: TGTGCCAGCCCGACACCGAACACCGGGGAGCTGTTTTTT. V and J are TRBV28 and TRBJ2-2; no definite D call. CDR1 and CDR2 from the germline V gene are MDHEN and SYDVKM. The length of the CDR3 is 13 residues. Trimming removed 8 bases from V and 0 bases from J, with 7 bases in between.

There are many counts of this clonotype. This chain links TRBV7-2 with TRBJ2-1; 7 nucleotides match TRBD2. The CDR3 totals 14 residues. Trimming removed 8 bases from V and 4 bases from J; junction bases left unmatched: 8. The germline V gene encodes CDR1 SGHTA and CDR2 FQGNSA. The CDR3 DNA is TGTGCCAGCTCTCCCGGCGGGAGATACAATGAGCAGTTCTTC. Translation gives CASSPGGRYNEQFF. Combining the CDR3 with reference TRBV7-2 and TRBJ2-1 gives the whole variable domain GAGVSQSPSNKVTEKGKDVELRCDPISGHTALYWYRQSLGQGLEFLIYFQGNSAPDKSGLPSDRFSAERTGGSVSTLTIQRTQQEDSAVYLCASSPGGRYNEQFFGPGTRLTVL.

The chain links TRBV19 to TRBJ2-1; a possible D gene is TRBD1 (6 bases). The ends were cut back, 4 bases at V and 5 bases at J, with 15 bases in the middle. Per germline, CDR1 LNHDA and CDR2 SQIVND (reference sequence). The CDR3 is 15 residues long. The CDR3 DNA reads TGTGCCAGTAGTACCTCGACAGGCTATAACAATGAGCAGTTCTTC. It codes for CASSTSTGYNNEQFF.

This clonotype was detected ten times or more. The chain combines TRBV5-1 with TRBJ2-5; D might be TRBD1 or TRBD2, each matching 5 bases. Germline V gene lookup returns CDR1 SGHRS and CDR2 YFSETQ. This CDR3 comprises 15 residues. V lost 3 bases and J lost 1, with 13 bases in between. The DNA for the CDR3 is TGCGCCAGCAGCTCAAGACCGGGGCCCCAAGAGACCCAGTACTTC. Amino acids: CASSSRPGPQETQYF. Full variable domain (remainder filled in from reference TRBV5-1 and TRBJ2-5): KAGVTQTPRYLIKTRGQQVTLSCSPISGHRSVSWYQQTPGQGLQFLFEYFSETQRNKGNFPGRFSGRQFSNSRSEMNVSTLELGDSALYLCASSSRPGPQETQYFGPGTRLLVL.

This clonotype was found many times. J is TRBJ1-6 and V is TRBV28; 9 nucleotides line up with TRBD1. With 6 bases clipped from V and 9 bases from J, the junction kept 9 bases outside the gene matches. The CDR3 is 15 residues long. CDR1 MDHEN and CDR2 SYDVKM come from the germline V gene. CDR3 in amino acids: CASSAGGQGSSPLHF. The CDR3 DNA reads as TGTGCCAGCAGCGCTGGGGGACAGGGTAGTTCACCCCTCCACTTT. Filled out from reference TRBV28 and TRBJ1-6, the complete variable domain reads DVKVTQSSRYLVKRTGEKVFLECVQDMDHENMFWYRQDPGLGLRLIYFSYDVKMKEKGDIPEGYSVSREKKERFSLILESASTNQTSMYLCASSAGGQGSSPLHFGNGTRLTVT.

This clonotype was recorded many times. The chain employs TRBV11-2 and TRBJ2-2; D not certain. Germline V lookup: CDR1 SGHAT, CDR2 FQNNGV. This CDR3 region has 14 residues. V was shortened by 5 bases and J by 6 bases, with 13 bases between the two germline ends. Written as DNA, the CDR3 is TGTGCCAGCAGCCTGGGTCCGGACGCCGGGGAGCTGTTTTTT. Translating gives CASSLGPDAGELFF. The full variable domain, rest sourced from reference TRBV11-2 and TRBJ2-2, is EAGVAQSPRYKIIEKRQSVAFWCNPISGHATLYWYQQILGQGPKLLIQFQNNGVVDDSQLPKDRFSAERLKGVDSTLKIQPAKLEDSAVYLCASSLGPDAGELFFGEGSRLTVL.

This clonotype was seen ten or more times. This chain's CDR3 is CASSLTGTMGNTIYF. CDR3 sequence (DNA): TGTGCCAGCAGCCTGACTGGGACAATGGGAAACACCATATATTTT. V gene TRBV28 combines with J gene TRBJ1-3; weak D call: TRBD1 (6 bases). CDR3 length: 15 amino acids. V shed 6 bases and J shed 4 bases, with 16 bases lying between them. In germline, CDR1 is MDHEN, CDR2 SYDVKM.

This clonotype was seen many times. The rearrangement links TRBV5-1 to TRBJ1-1; no clear D. The CDR3 runs to 14 residues. V was trimmed by 3 bases and J by 6 bases, leaving 15 bases between them. The germline gives CDR1 SGHRS, CDR2 YFSETQ. The CDR3 nucleotides are TGCGCCAGCAGCTCCCGCAGAAACCCGTCTGAAGCTTTCTTT. Translating it yields CASSSRRNPSEAFF.

The sample holds many counts of this clonotype. This rearrangement joins TRBV29-1 to TRBJ1-5; possible D gene TRBD1, 6 bases. The germline CDR1 and CDR2 sequences are SQVTM and ANQGSEA. V dropped 1 base and J dropped 7 bases, with 11 bases sitting between them. The CDR3 is 13 residues long. CDR3 in DNA: TGCAGCGTTGAAGTCAGGGGCGGCCAGCCCCAGCATTTT. Amino acids: CSVEVRGGQPQHF.

On this clonotype itself: A single base separates this from a much larger clone, so it may be a read error. V and J are TRBV5-1 and TRBJ2-7; the D gene could be TRBD1 or TRBD2 (5 bases each). The CDR3 has 14 residues. Germline CDR1 SGHRS, CDR2 YFSETQ. In DNA form, the CDR3 reads TGCACCAGCAGCTTAAAGGGACCAGTGGGAGAGCAGTACTTC. Protein: CTSSLKGPVGEQYF.

This clonotype was detected many times. V and J are TRBV27 and TRBJ1-2; TRBD1 matches 8 bases. V lost 4 bases and J lost 8; bases outside the gene matches: 15. Germline values: CDR1 MNHEY, CDR2 SMNVEV (reference sequence). The CDR3 spans 16 residues. CDR3 DNA: TGTGCCAGCAGTTCTCGTTTATTGGACAGGGTCGAGGGCTACACCTTC. Protein: CASSSRLLDRVEGYTF.

This clonotype has ten or more counts. The chain has TRBV6-5 and TRBJ1-5; possibly TRBD1 for D (5 bases). Germline loops: CDR1 MNHEY, CDR2 SVGAGI. The CDR3 has 16 amino acids. The germline V and J ends were trimmed by 0 bases and 1 base, with 10 bases remaining between them. The chain's CDR3 is CASSYSGGTSNQPQHF. CDR3 bases: TGTGCCAGCAGTTACTCGGGGGGGACGAGCAATCAGCCCCAGCATTTT.

This clonotype was observed a few times. The chain links TRBV6-1 to TRBJ2-3, with D hard to call. The CDR3 covers 11 residues. Germline values: CDR1 MNHNS, CDR2 SASEGT. V dropped 7 bases and J dropped 8 bases, with 10 bases sitting between them. CDR3 sequence (DNA): TGTGCCAGCAAAAGTACCCGTACGCAGTATTTT. It is translated as CASKSTRTQYF.

The rearrangement links TRBV12-3 or TRBV12-4 to TRBJ2-3; 7 nucleotides match TRBD1. This CDR3 region has 20 residues. J gave up 6 bases and V 5 bases, and 26 bases lay outside the gene matches. CDR3 DNA sequence: TGTGCCAGCAGTCTCACAGAACCGGGACAGTCGTCATCGTCGAGGGATACGCAGTATTTT. Amino acid sequence: CASSLTEPGQSSSSRDTQYF.

V and J are TRBV7-2 and TRBJ2-6; D possibly uses TRBD1 or TRBD2 (5 bases each). This CDR3 is built from 17 residues. V lost 4 bases, J lost 1 base, and 14 bases lay in between. Germline CDR1 is SGHTA and CDR2 is FQGNSA. This chain's CDR3 is CASSSGRPRSGANVLTF. CDR3 nucleotide sequence: TGTGCCAGCAGCTCGGGGCGGCCCCGTTCTGGGGCCAACGTCCTGACTTTC. The full variable domain, its missing parts supplied by reference TRBV7-2 and TRBJ2-6, is GAGVSQSPSNKVTEKGKDVELRCDPISGHTALYWYRQSLGQGLEFLIYFQGNSAPDKSGLPSDRFSAERTGGSVSTLTIQRTQQEDSAVYLCASSSGRPRSGANVLTFGAGSRLTVL.

This clonotype occurred many times. The rearrangement links TRBV28 to TRBJ2-5, with D perhaps TRBD2 (6 bases). Looked up from germline, CDR1 is MDHEN and CDR2 is SYDVKM. V was trimmed by 2 bases and J by 1 base, leaving 11 bases between them. This CDR3 has 15 residues. CDR3 sequence reads: CASSLLRGSQETQYF. DNA for the CDR3: TGTGCCAGCAGTTTACTCCGGGGGAGCCAAGAGACCCAGTACTTC.

The table lists this clonotype with many counts. The chain joins TRBV27 to TRBJ1-5; the D is unclear. Germline V gene sequence: CDR1 MNHEY, CDR2 SMNVEV (reference sequence). The CDR3 runs 13 residues. Trimming took off 3 bases at V and 11 bases at J, with 14 bases between the two ends. The CDR3: CASSFSPISTQHF. The CDR3 region has the DNA TGTGCCAGCAGTTTTAGTCCCATTAGCACCCAGCATTTT.

This clonotype has ten or more counts. The chain couples TRBV6-5 to TRBJ2-7; 7 bases agree with TRBD1. Trimming at V came to 6 bases and at J to 2 bases, leaving 7 bases not matched to a gene. Germline loops: CDR1 MNHEY, CDR2 SVGAGI. The CDR3 sequence is 14 residues long. CDR3 DNA: TGTGCCAGCAGCCGACAGGGTCCAGCCTACGAGCAGTACTTC. The encoded protein is CASSRQGPAYEQYF.

This clonotype was counted many times. The chain employs TRBV20-1 and TRBJ2-1, with 9 bases aligning to TRBD2. Germline CDR1 and CDR2: DFQATT and SNEGSKA (reference sequence). V shed 3 bases and J 4 bases; nucleotides not matched to a gene: 4. This CDR3 comprises 14 residues. CDR3 protein: CSARALAGYNEQFF. CDR3 coding DNA: TGCAGTGCTAGGGCCCTAGCGGGGTACAATGAGCAGTTCTTC.

This clonotype has ten or more counts. The genes are TRBV7-2 and TRBJ2-5; maybe TRBD1 (6 bases). V was clipped by 5 bases and J by 5 bases, with 15 bases between them. The CDR3 contains 14 residues. Germline values: CDR1 SGHTA, CDR2 FQGNSA. CDR3 sequence: CASSPGDRRETQYF. The DNA of the CDR3 is TGTGCCAGCAGCCCTGGAGACAGGCGGGAGACCCAGTACTTC.

Many counts were recorded for this clonotype. The V and J genes are TRBV12-3 or TRBV12-4 and TRBJ2-7; D unresolved. The CDR3 is made up of 12 amino acids. V was clipped by 6 bases and J by 0 bases, with 6 bases between them. Written as DNA, the CDR3 is TGTGCCAGCAGGCACGGCTCCTACGAGCAGTACTTC. Its translation is CASRHGSYEQYF.